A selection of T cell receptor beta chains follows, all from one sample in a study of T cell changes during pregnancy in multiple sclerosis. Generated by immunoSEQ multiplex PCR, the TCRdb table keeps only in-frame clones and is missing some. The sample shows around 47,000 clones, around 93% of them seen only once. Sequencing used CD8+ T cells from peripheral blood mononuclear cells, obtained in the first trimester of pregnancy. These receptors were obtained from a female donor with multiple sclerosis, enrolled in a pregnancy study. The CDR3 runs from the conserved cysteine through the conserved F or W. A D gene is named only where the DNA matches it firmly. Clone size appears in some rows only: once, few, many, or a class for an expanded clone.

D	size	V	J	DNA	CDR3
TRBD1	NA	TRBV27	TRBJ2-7	TGTGCCAGCCAGCCGGGGACAGGGGAGTCCTACGAGCAGTACTTC	CASQPGTGESYEQYF
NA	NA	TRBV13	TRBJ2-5	TGTGCCAGCAGCTTAAAGGGCAGGGATTTAGAGACCCAGTACTTC	CASSLKGRDLETQYF
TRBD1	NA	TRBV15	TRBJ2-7	TGTGCCACCAGCAGAGATATTTTAGGTACAGGGGCTGGCTACGAGCAGTACTTC	CATSRDILGTGAGYEQYF
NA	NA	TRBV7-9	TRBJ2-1	TGTGCCAGCAGCCCCGGGGAAAGCTCCTACAATGAGCAGTTCTTC	CASSPGESSYNEQFF
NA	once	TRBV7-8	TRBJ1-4	TGTGCCAGCAGCTCGAGTTCGAGTATACTGTTTTTT	CASSSSSSILFF
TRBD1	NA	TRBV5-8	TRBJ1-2	TGTGCCAGCAGCTTGGATGACCGGGACAGGACAATTGACGGTGGCTACACCTTC	CASSLDDRDRTIDGGYTF
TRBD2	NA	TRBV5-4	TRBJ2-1	TGTGCCAGCAGCGAACCTCCCCCGGGGGGGGGCCGGGAGCAGTTCTTC	CASSEPPPGGGREQFF
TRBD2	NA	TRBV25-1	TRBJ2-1	TGTGCCAGCACTTGGACTAGCCATGAGCAGTTCTTC	CASTWTSHEQFF
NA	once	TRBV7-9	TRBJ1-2	TGTGCCAGCAGCCTGACGGAGGGACCGCTTAACTATGGCTACACCTTC	CASSLTEGPLNYGYTF
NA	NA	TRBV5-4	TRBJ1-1	TGTGCCAGCAGCTTGGCTGCGGGACTGAACACTGAAGCTTTCTTT	CASSLAAGLNTEAFF